The T cell receptor beta chain described here comes from a study of identical twins. Study-wide findings and caveats: Invariant T cells like MAIT and iNKT could partly confound the zero-insertion analyses.

TCRdb reprocessed the 5' RACE reads with MiXCR, giving one entry per CDR3 protein. The table lists 500,000 to 550,000 distinct CDR3 sequences, roughly a fifth of them singletons. This CDR3 contains 14 residues. CDR1 and CDR2 from the germline V gene are LGHDT and YNNKEL (reference sequence). V was cut by 4 bases and J by 3 bases, with 12 bases left in between. Remarks on this clonotype: Its antigen is unidentified.

The data were also submitted as part of a second study, on T cells expressing NK-cell markers.

Material for sequencing was CD4+ T cells sorted from blood. V gene TRBV3-1 combines with J gene TRBJ2-5, with D perhaps matching TRBD1 (5 bases). The TCR comes from a woman aged 18-30 years in good health. The CDR3: CASSRQQGEETQYF. CDR3 coding DNA: TGTGCCAGCAGCCGCCAGCAGGGCGAAGAGACCCAGTACTTC.